The 12 T cell receptor beta chains given below trace back to one sample, sequenced in a study of control samples from healthy donors and cancer patients. Assay: immunoSEQ multiplex PCR; the TCRdb copy retains only in-frame clones and omits some. The sample yields around 140,000 clones, about nine tenths seen once. Sequenced sample: blood. These receptors came from a woman between 50 and 59 years old in good health.

This clone was recorded once. The junction and the germline gene differ at one end; a read error may be behind it. The V and J genes are TRBV7-8 and TRBJ2-1; 7 positions agree with TRBD1. CDR3 length equals 14 residues. Looked up from germline, CDR1 is SGHVS and CDR2 is FQNEAQ. Here the CDR3 DNA reads TGTGCCGGCAGCCCGATGGGACAGTTCAATGAGCAGTTCTTC. Protein sequence: CAGSPMGQFNEQFF.

J is TRBJ1-5 and V is TRBV4-2; 8 bases match TRBD1. The CDR3 spans 18 residues. With V trimmed by 5 bases and J by 0 bases, 12 bases remained unmatched. CDR1 and CDR2 (germline): LGHNA, YNFKEQ. In DNA form, the CDR3 reads TGTGCCAGCAGCGATACCGGGACAGGATCCTTTAGCAATCAGCCCCAGCATTTT. Amino acid sequence: CASSDTGTGSFSNQPQHF.

The chain uses TRBV18 and TRBJ1-2, with unresolved D. This CDR3 comprises 13 residues. Germline CDR1 and CDR2: KGHSH and LQKENI. Deletions cut 3 bases from V and 6 bases from J, with 11 bases between. The CDR3 loop reads CASSPAAGDGYTF. As DNA, the CDR3 is TGTGCCAGCTCACCTGCGGCTGGGGATGGCTACACCTTC. Complete variable domain (other parts from reference TRBV18 and TRBJ1-2): NAGVMQNPRHLVRRRGQEARLRCSPMKGHSHVYWYRQLPEEGLKFMVYLQKENIIDESGMPKERFSAEFPKEGPSILRIQQVVRGDSAAYFCASSPAAGDGYTFGSGTRLTVV.

This chain links TRBV5-1 with TRBJ2-3; 7 positions match TRBD1. The CDR3 loop spans 16 amino acids. The germline CDR1 and CDR2 sequences are SGHRS and YFSETQ. V was clipped by 0 bases and J by 1 base; unmatched bases: 5. The CDR3 DNA reads TGCGCCAGCAGCTTGGCCCGGGACAGCGGCACAGATACGCAGTATTTT. This sequence encodes CASSLARDSGTDTQYF.

This chain connects TRBV9 to TRBJ2-7; D is possibly TRBD2 (6 bases). The CDR3 covers 16 residues. Germline CDR1 SGDLS, CDR2 YYNGEE. Trimming removed 3 bases at V and 2 bases at J, with 18 bases between. In nucleotides, the CDR3 is TGTGCCAGCAGCGGGGGGGACGGGTCAATGACCTACGAGCAGTACTTC. This sequence encodes CASSGGDGSMTYEQYF.

This clone occurred once. The chain combines TRBV6-1 with TRBJ1-1, with no clear D. The CDR3 is 15 residues long. Looked up from germline, CDR1 is MNHNS and CDR2 is SASEGT. Between the trimmed V and J ends, which lost 2 bases and 4 bases, there was a span of 14 bases. The chain's CDR3 is CASSEKGSGGTEAFF. Written as DNA, the CDR3 is TGTGCCAGCAGTGAAAAGGGCTCCGGAGGCACTGAAGCTTTCTTT.

The CDR3 coding sequence is TGTGCCAGCAGCCAAGACGGGCACAGGGGGGGAAACACTGAAGCTTTCTTT. Residues: CASSQDGHRGGNTEAFF. The rearrangement uses TRBV14 and TRBJ1-1, with TRBD1 identical over 8 bases. The germline V gene has CDR1 SGHDN and CDR2 FVKESK. J was trimmed by 2 bases and V by 0 bases; bases with no gene match: 8. This CDR3 is built from 17 residues.

The chain has TRBV2 and TRBJ2-6; 8 nucleotides match TRBD2. Unmatched junction bases numbered 4, after V lost 7 bases and J lost 2 bases. Germline CDR1 and CDR2: SNHLY and FYNNEI. This CDR3 comprises 15 residues. The CDR3 loop is CASNQLAAGANVLTF. DNA for the CDR3: TGTGCCAGCAACCAACTAGCGGCTGGGGCCAACGTCCTGACTTTC.

The rearrangement links TRBV6-5 to TRBJ1-2, with 7 bases fitting TRBD1. Germline assignment: CDR1 MNHEY and CDR2 SVGAGI. V lost 0 bases and J lost 4; bases outside the gene matches: 5. The CDR3 extends over 15 amino acids. The DNA of the CDR3 is TGTGCCAGCAGTTACTCACGGGACAGAAGCTATGGCTACACCTTC. As protein: CASSYSRDRSYGYTF.

The chain has TRBV9 and TRBJ2-4; D unclear. In germline, CDR1 is SGDLS, CDR2 YYNGEE. Deletions cut 0 bases from V and 0 bases from J, with 10 bases between. The CDR3 sequence is 16 residues long. In DNA, the CDR3 is TGTGCCAGCAGCGTAGGAAACGTGGTAGCCAAAAACATTCAGTACTTC. It specifies CASSVGNVVAKNIQYF.

This sequence joins TRBV5-1 and TRBJ2-7; D is perhaps TRBD1 (6 bases). Germline CDR1 is SGHRS and CDR2 is YFSETQ. The CDR3 runs 14 residues. The V gene lost 0 bases and the J gene lost 4 bases, with 11 bases spanning the gap. CDR3 DNA: TGCGCCAGCAGCTTGGGGGCAGGGGTATACGAGCAGTACTTC. Residues: CASSLGAGVYEQYF.

The chain combines TRBV13 with TRBJ2-2, with a tentative D call TRBD2 (5 bases). The V end was cut by 3 bases, the J end by 7 bases, with 15 bases between. From germline, CDR1 is PRHDT and CDR2 FYEKMQ (reference sequence). CDR3 length: 15 amino acids. The CDR3 DNA is TGTGCCAGCAGCTTGGACCGGAGGCCCGGCGGGGAGCTGTTTTTT. Translation: CASSLDRRPGGELFF.